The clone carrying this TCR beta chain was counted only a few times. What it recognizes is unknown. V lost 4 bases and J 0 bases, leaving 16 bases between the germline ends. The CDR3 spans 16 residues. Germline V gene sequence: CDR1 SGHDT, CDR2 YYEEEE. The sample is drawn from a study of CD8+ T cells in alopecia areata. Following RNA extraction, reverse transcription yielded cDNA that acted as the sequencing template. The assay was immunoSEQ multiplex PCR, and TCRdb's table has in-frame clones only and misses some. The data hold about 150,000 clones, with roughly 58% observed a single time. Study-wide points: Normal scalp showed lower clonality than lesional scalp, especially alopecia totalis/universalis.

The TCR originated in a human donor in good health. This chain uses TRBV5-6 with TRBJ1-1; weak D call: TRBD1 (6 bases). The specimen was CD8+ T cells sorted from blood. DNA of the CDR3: TGTGCCAGCAGCCCCGGGTTAGGGGGGATGAACACTGAAGCTTTCTTT. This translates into CASSPGLGGMNTEAFF.